Shown below are 21 T cell receptor beta chains from a single sample sequenced in a study of cytomegalovirus exposure and HLA in healthy donors. The PCR contained 60 Vbeta and 13 Jbeta primers. Generated by immunoSEQ multiplex PCR, the TCRdb table keeps only in-frame clones and is missing some. Of roughly 120,000 clones in the sample, around 69% were seen once. Sequencing was carried out using PBMCs. The receptors stem from a woman aged 40 to 49 in good health and CMV-seropositive.

The chain employs TRBV5-4 and TRBJ1-2, with 8 bases lining up with TRBD1. Germline-derived CDR1 and CDR2 are SGHNT and YYREEE (reference sequence). V shed 1 base and J 3 bases; nucleotides not matched to a gene: 14. The CDR3 contains 18 residues. This CDR3 reads CASSLSAGTGSTYYGYTF. For the CDR3, the DNA is TGTGCCAGCAGCTTGTCAGCCGGGACAGGTAGCACCTACTATGGCTACACCTTC.

The genes are TRBV7-3 and TRBJ2-3; TRBD1 matches at 7 bases. This CDR3 contains 15 residues. CDR1 is SGHTA and CDR2 is FQGTGA in the germline V gene. The V gene end was trimmed by 5 bases and the J gene end by 1 base; junction bases not matched to a gene: 6. This CDR3 is CASSRTGPGTDTQYF. As DNA, the CDR3 is TGTGCCAGCAGCCGGACAGGCCCTGGCACAGATACGCAGTATTTT.

The gene calls are TRBV5-4 and TRBJ1-2; D remains ambiguous. Trimming removed 4 bases from V and 5 bases from J, with 9 bases in between. Germline V gene lookup returns CDR1 SGHNT and CDR2 YYREEE (reference sequence). CDR3 length: 12 residues. The CDR3 DNA reads as TGTGCCAGCAGCCGTGACACTTATGGCTACACCTTC. It is translated as CASSRDTYGYTF.

The chain employs TRBV7-9 and TRBJ2-1; D gene unclear. Per the germline V gene, CDR1 is SEHNR and CDR2 is FQNEAQ (reference sequence). Trimming took off 5 bases at V and 3 bases at J, with 5 bases between the two ends. This CDR3 is built from 12 residues. The DNA for the CDR3 is TGTGCCAGCAGCATCAGCTACAATGAGCAGTTCTTC. Encoded protein: CASSISYNEQFF.

The V call is TRBV5-4, the J call TRBJ2-1, with D hard to call. The CDR3 runs 16 residues. V was shortened by 1 base and J by 0 bases, with 11 bases between the two germline ends. CDR1 and CDR2 from the germline V gene are SGHNT and YYREEE (reference sequence). CDR3 nucleotides: TGTGCCAGCAGCTTGTTGCTGTCCAGCTCCTACAATGAGCAGTTCTTC. It specifies CASSLLLSSSYNEQFF.

This sequence joins TRBV6-1 and TRBJ1-2, with a possible D match to TRBD1 (6 bases). This CDR3 spans 15 amino acids. V lost 8 bases, J lost 2 bases, and 18 bases lay in between. Germline loops: CDR1 MNHNS, CDR2 SASEGT. CDR3 sequence (DNA): TGTGCCAGCGGTACAGGGTGGACCTCAAACTATGGCTACACCTTC. Protein sequence: CASGTGWTSNYGYTF.

The chain has TRBV7-9 and TRBJ2-7, with 9 positions matching TRBD2. This CDR3 is built from 15 residues. Germline V gene data show CDR1 as SEHNR and CDR2 as FQNEAQ (reference sequence). The V segment lost 5 bases and the J segment 0 bases; nucleotides outside the gene matches: 5. The CDR3 DNA sequence: TGTGCCAGCAGCGGCCCTAGCGGGACCTCCTACGAGCAGTACTTC. It is translated as CASSGPSGTSYEQYF.

The chain combines TRBV12-5 with TRBJ1-2; D remains unclear. This CDR3 is 12 amino acids long. CDR1 is LGHNT, CDR2 FRNRAP, per germline. The V end lost 7 bases, the J end lost 2 bases, and 8 bases lay between the germline ends. Written as DNA, the CDR3 is TGTGCTAGTGCCCAGACAAACTATGGCTACACCTTC. Amino acid sequence: CASAQTNYGYTF.

The CDR3 sequence: CRGGVATEAFF. The CDR3, as DNA: TGCAGAGGGGGGGTGGCCACTGAAGCTTTCTTT. The chain uses TRBV20-1 and TRBJ1-1, with a weak D call TRBD1 (6 bases). CDR3 size: 11 residues. CDR1 is DFQATT, CDR2 SNEGSKA, per germline (reference sequence).

The CDR3 DNA reads as TGTGCCAGCAGCGACAGGGTTAACTATGGCTACACCTTC. This encodes CASSDRVNYGYTF. The J gene is TRBJ1-2, the V gene TRBV5-4; 7 positions agree with TRBD1. J was trimmed by 1 base and V by 4 bases; bases with no gene match: 1. Germline V CDR1 and CDR2: SGHNT, YYREEE (reference sequence). The CDR3 is made up of 13 amino acids.

A few counts support this clone. This rearrangement joins TRBV18 to TRBJ1-2; D is undetermined. Trimming cost V 3 bases and J 2 bases, with 10 bases left between them. Germline values: CDR1 KGHSH, CDR2 LQKENI. The CDR3 runs to 14 residues. The CDR3 region has the DNA TGTGCCAGCTCACCTGGTGGGCAAAACTATGGCTACACCTTC. This gives the protein CASSPGGQNYGYTF.

This chain joins TRBV2 and TRBJ2-1, with 8 bases fitting TRBD2. The CDR3 is 13 residues long. Germline loops: CDR1 SNHLY, CDR2 FYNNEI. The V and J ends lost 10 bases and 4 bases, in that order; junction bases with no gene match: 6. CDR3 coding DNA: TGTGCCACCGTAGCGGGGCAATACAATGAGCAGTTCTTC. As protein: CATVAGQYNEQFF. The full variable domain, rest sourced from reference TRBV2 and TRBJ2-1, is EPEVTQTPSHQVTQMGQEVILRCVPISNHLYFYWYRQILGQKVEFLVSFYNNEISEKSEIFDDQFSVERPDGSNFTLKIRSTKLEDSAMYFCATVAGQYNEQFFGPGTRLTVL.

A single count supports this clone. This specimen includes other DNA sequences encoding the same CDR3. The genes are TRBV5-1 and TRBJ2-1, with 10 bases matching TRBD2. Germline CDR1 SGHRS, CDR2 YFSETQ. The CDR3 consists of 14 residues. Losses at the gene ends were 7 bases for V and 4 bases for J; bases not matched to a gene: 5. The chain's CDR3 is CASSSGGGYNEQFF. The CDR3 coding sequence is TGCGCCAGCTCAAGCGGGGGGGGTTACAATGAGCAGTTCTTC.

The rearrangement joins TRBV4-3 to TRBJ1-6; D not resolved. V was trimmed by 2 bases and J by 10 bases, leaving 12 bases between them. The germline V gene encodes CDR1 LGHNA and CDR2 YSLEER. This CDR3 spans 14 amino acids. The CDR3 sequence is CASSQLSGPSPLHF. The CDR3 DNA sequence: TGCGCCAGCAGCCAACTCTCAGGTCCCTCACCCCTCCACTTT.

The chain uses TRBV18 and TRBJ1-1; TRBD1 matches 10 bases. Germline V lookup: CDR1 KGHSH, CDR2 LQKENI. The V gene end was trimmed by 5 bases and the J gene end by 4 bases; junction bases not matched to a gene: 7. The CDR3 has 15 residues. For the CDR3, the DNA is TGTGCCAGCTCAGGGGACAGGGGAAGGGGCACTGAAGCTTTCTTT. Its protein is CASSGDRGRGTEAFF.

The J gene is TRBJ2-1, the V gene TRBV2, with 13 bases lining up with TRBD2. V shed 6 bases, J shed 9 bases, and the junction held 11 bases outside the gene matches. Germline CDR1 reads SNHLY; CDR2 reads FYNNEI. The CDR3 has 16 residues. CDR3 in DNA: TGTGCCAGCAGGAACTCACTAGCGGGGGGGTTTGGTGAGCAGTTCTTC. Translating it yields CASRNSLAGGFGEQFF.

The chain couples TRBV5-6 to TRBJ2-5, with TRBD2 matching over 13 bases. In germline, CDR1 is SGHDT, CDR2 YYEEEE. With 3 bases clipped from V and 7 bases from J, the junction kept 9 bases outside the gene matches. The CDR3 covers 16 residues. This CDR3 reads CASSSGLAGLLGTQYF. The DNA of the CDR3 is TGTGCCAGCAGCTCGGGACTAGCGGGACTTTTGGGGACCCAGTACTTC.

The chain has TRBV7-3 and TRBJ2-7; 7 bases match TRBD2. Trimming at V came to 4 bases and at J to 3 bases, leaving 3 bases not matched to a gene. This CDR3 region has 13 residues. Germline V CDR1 and CDR2: SGHTA, FQGTGA. The CDR3 sequence is CASSSWGGYEQYF. The CDR3 coding sequence is TGTGCCAGCAGCTCCTGGGGGGGCTACGAGCAGTACTTC. Based on the CDR3 plus reference TRBV7-3 and TRBJ2-7, the full variable domain is GAGVSQTPSNKVTEKGKYVELRCDPISGHTALYWYRQSLGQGPEFLIYFQGTGAADDSGLPNDRFFAVRPEGSVSTLKIQRTERGDSAVYLCASSSWGGYEQYFGPGTRLTVT.

This clone turned up a few times. This chain uses TRBV5-1 with TRBJ1-6, with D unresolved. V lost 0 bases and J lost 9, with 16 bases in between. This CDR3 region has 16 residues. CDR1 is SGHRS and CDR2 is YFSETQ in the germline V gene. In DNA form, the CDR3 reads TGCGCCAGCAGCTTGGCCGGGTCTCGATGGAGTTCACCCCTCCACTTT. It is translated as CASSLAGSRWSSPLHF.

The rearrangement uses TRBV14 and TRBJ1-2; TRBD1 agrees at 9 bases. V was pared by 3 bases and J by 1 base, with 9 bases of the junction left unmatched. CDR1 SGHDN and CDR2 FVKESK come from the germline V gene. CDR3 length: 17 amino acids. The CDR3 sequence is CASSQRTGVPNNYGYTF. Written as DNA, the CDR3 is TGTGCCAGCAGCCAGCGGACAGGGGTCCCTAATAACTATGGCTACACCTTC.

J is TRBJ1-1 and V is TRBV6-5; D unresolved. The CDR3 loop spans 12 amino acids. The V end lost 5 bases, the J end lost 6 bases, and 10 bases lay between the germline ends. Looked up from germline, CDR1 is MNHEY and CDR2 is SVGAGI. Here the CDR3 reads CASSRGVAEAFF. CDR3 sequence (DNA): TGTGCCAGCAGTCGGGGTGTCGCTGAAGCTTTCTTT.